Listed here are 7 T cell receptor beta chains from one sample, sequenced in a study of control samples from healthy donors and cancer patients. Method: immunoSEQ multiplex PCR; TCRdb's copy keeps in-frame clones and lacks some. Found here are about 150,000 clones, 94% of them singletons; the top ten hold 1.2% to 1.5%. The sample taken for sequencing was blood. The receptors shown here come from a woman under 30 in good health.

The chain joins TRBV28 to TRBJ1-1; D might be TRBD1 (6 bases). Trimming pared 5 bases from V and 9 bases from J, leaving 13 bases between. The germline gives CDR1 MDHEN, CDR2 SYDVKM. There are 12 residues in the CDR3. The CDR3 DNA reads as TGTGCCAGCAGTCAAGACAGGTTTCAAGCTTTCTTT. This sequence encodes CASSQDRFQAFF. The variable domain in full, with the rest retrieved from reference TRBV28 and TRBJ1-1, is DVKVTQSSRYLVKRTGEKVFLECVQDMDHENMFWYRQDPGLGLRLIYFSYDVKMKEKGDIPEGYSVSREKKERFSLILESASTNQTSMYLCASSQDRFQAFFGQGTRLTVV.

The chain carries TRBV18 and TRBJ1-6, with no clear D. The CDR3 is made up of 17 amino acids. CDR1 is KGHSH and CDR2 is LQKENI in the germline V gene. Trimming left V 0 bases short and J 8 bases short, with 17 bases between. The CDR3 sequence: CASSPPGAGKVYSPLHF. CDR3 nucleotides: TGTGCCAGCTCACCACCGGGTGCGGGGAAGGTTTATTCACCCCTCCACTTT.

The chain recombines TRBV7-9 with TRBJ1-4; D is unclear. Between the trimmed V and J ends, which lost 5 bases and 8 bases, there was a span of 9 bases. Looked up from germline, CDR1 is SEHNR and CDR2 is FQNEAQ (reference sequence). The CDR3 consists of 12 residues. The CDR3 DNA sequence: TGTGCCAGCAGCCTCGTGGGCGAAAAACTGTTTTTT. Translating gives CASSLVGEKLFF. The variable domain in full, with the rest retrieved from reference TRBV7-9 and TRBJ1-4, is DTGVSQNPRHKITKRGQNVTFRCDPISEHNRLYWYRQTLGQGPEFLTYFQNEAQLEKSRLLSDRFSAERPKGSFSTLEIQRTEQGDSAMYLCASSLVGEKLFFGSGTQLSVL.

The chain recombines TRBV25-1 with TRBJ2-1; 11 bases are a match to TRBD2. Germline CDR1 MGHDK, CDR2 SYGVNS. This CDR3 is built from 13 residues. V shed 6 bases, J shed 7 bases, and the junction held 2 bases outside the gene matches. CDR3 nucleotide sequence: TGTGCCAGCAGGACTAGCGGGACAAATGAGCAGTTCTTC. It translates to CASRTSGTNEQFF.

The chain links TRBV6-5 to TRBJ2-2; 8 bases fit TRBD1. The CDR3 length is 14 residues. J lost 4 bases, V lost 5 bases, and 3 bases had no gene match. CDR1 and CDR2 from the germline V gene are MNHEY and SVGAGI. In DNA form, the CDR3 reads TGTGCCAGCAGTACAGGGGGATTCACCGGGGAGCTGTTTTTT. Translating it yields CASSTGGFTGELFF.

The chain joins TRBV7-8 to TRBJ2-5, with D possibly called TRBD1 or TRBD2 (5 bases each). The V gene lost 5 bases and the J gene lost 3 bases, with 19 bases spanning the gap. The germline V gene has CDR1 SGHVS and CDR2 FQNEAQ. The length of the CDR3 is 16 residues. The CDR3 bases are TGTGCCAGCAGCCGGCCGGGTGAGGGGTATGAAGAGACCCAGTACTTC. Its translation is CASSRPGEGYEETQYF.

This clone has a single count. The rearrangement joins TRBV7-2 to TRBJ2-7; no reliable D call. The V end was cut by 5 bases, the J end by 0 bases, with 8 bases between. The germline gives CDR1 SGHTA, CDR2 FQGNSA. There are 13 residues in the CDR3. CDR3 nucleotide sequence: TGTGCCAGCAGCCCCCACAGCTCCTACGAGCAGTACTTC. It encodes CASSPHSSYEQYF. Full variable domain (missing parts from reference TRBV7-2 and TRBJ2-7): GAGVSQSPSNKVTEKGKDVELRCDPISGHTALYWYRQSLGQGLEFLIYFQGNSAPDKSGLPSDRFSAERTGGSVSTLTIQRTQQEDSAVYLCASSPHSSYEQYFGPGTRLTVT.